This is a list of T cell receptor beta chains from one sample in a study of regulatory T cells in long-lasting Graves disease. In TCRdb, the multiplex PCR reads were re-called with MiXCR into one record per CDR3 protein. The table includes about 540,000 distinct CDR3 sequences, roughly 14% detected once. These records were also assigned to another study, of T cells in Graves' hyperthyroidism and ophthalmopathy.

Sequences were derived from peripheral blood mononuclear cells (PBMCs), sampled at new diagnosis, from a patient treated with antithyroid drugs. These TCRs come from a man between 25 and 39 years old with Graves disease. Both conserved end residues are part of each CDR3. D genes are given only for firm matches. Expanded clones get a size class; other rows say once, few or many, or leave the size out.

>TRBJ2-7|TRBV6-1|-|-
CASKEGAYSSYEQYF
TGTGCCAGCAAAGAAGGAGCGTATAGCTCCTACGAGCAGTACTTC
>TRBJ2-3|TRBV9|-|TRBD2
CASSVVAGGSADTQYF
TGTGCCAGCAGCGTAGTAGCGGGAGGATCCGCAGATACGCAGTATTTT
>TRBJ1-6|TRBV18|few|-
CASSPGVSPLHF
TGTGCCAGCTCACCGGGGGTTTCACCCCTCCACTTT
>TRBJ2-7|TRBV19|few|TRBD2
CASGTSGSGTYEQYF
TGTGCCAGCGGGACTAGCGGGAGCGGCACCTACGAGCAGTACTTC
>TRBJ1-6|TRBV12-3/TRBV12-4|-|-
CASSFQAWRGSPLHF
TGTGCCAGCAGTTTTCAGGCGTGGAGAGGTTCACCCCTCCACTTT
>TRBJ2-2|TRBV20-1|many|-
CSARAYLTGELFF
TGCAGTGCTAGGGCCTATCTCACCGGGGAGCTGTTTTTT
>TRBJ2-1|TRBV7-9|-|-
CASSPPGGPYNEQFF
TGTGCCAGCAGCCCCCCCGGGGGGCCCTACAATGAGCAGTTCTTC
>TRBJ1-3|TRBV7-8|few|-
CASSLAGKTGNTIYF
TGTGCCAGCAGCTTGGCAGGGAAGACTGGAAACACCATATATTTT
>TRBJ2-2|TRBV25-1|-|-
CASSEPGGRELFF
TGTGCCAGCAGTGAGCCTGGAGGGCGGGAGCTGTTTTTT
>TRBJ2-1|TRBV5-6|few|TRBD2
CASSFRKASGNNEQFF
TGTGCCAGCAGCTTTAGGAAGGCTAGCGGCAACAATGAGCAGTTCTTC
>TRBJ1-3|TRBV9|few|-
CASSVGGSSGNTIYF
TGTGCCAGCAGCGTAGGGGGGAGCTCTGGAAACACCATATATTTT
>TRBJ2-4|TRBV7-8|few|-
CASSDDRGIQYF
TGTGCCAGCTCGGACGACCGGGGCATTCAGTACTTC
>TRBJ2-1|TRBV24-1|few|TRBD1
CATSDFGGTGAYNEQFF
TGTGCCACCAGTGATTTTGGGGGGACAGGGGCCTACAATGAGCAGTTCTTC
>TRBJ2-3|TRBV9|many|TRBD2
CASSAPGGVETDTQYF
TGTGCCAGCAGCGCCCCCGGGGGGGTCGAAACAGATACGCAGTATTTT
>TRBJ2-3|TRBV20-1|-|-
CSARDSAGVLRDPDTQYF
TGCAGTGCTAGAGATTCGGCAGGGGTATTGAGGGACCCAGATACGCAGTATTTT
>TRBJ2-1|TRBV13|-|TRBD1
CASSTGQGAGNEQFF
TGTGCCAGCAGCACCGGACAGGGGGCGGGCAATGAGCAGTTCTTC
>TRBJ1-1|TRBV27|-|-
CAIKPRGGMNTEAFF
TGTGCCATTAAACCCCGAGGAGGCATGAACACTGAAGCTTTCTTT
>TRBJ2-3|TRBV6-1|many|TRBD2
CASSEAQSGRDTQYF
TGTGCCAGCAGTGAAGCGCAAAGCGGGAGGGATACGCAGTATTTT
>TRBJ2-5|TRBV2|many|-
CASPIRVEETQYF
TGTGCCAGCCCCATTCGGGTCGAGGAGACCCAGTACTTC
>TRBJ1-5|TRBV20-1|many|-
CSARSGINQPQHF
TGCAGTGCTAGATCCGGGATCAATCAGCCCCAGCATTTT
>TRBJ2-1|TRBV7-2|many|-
CASTFLDSDVDEQFF
TGTGCCAGTACATTTCTTGACTCGGATGTAGATGAGCAGTTCTTC
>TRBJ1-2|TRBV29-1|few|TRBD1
CSVAGTDYGYTF
TGCAGCGTTGCAGGGACAGATTATGGCTACACCTTC
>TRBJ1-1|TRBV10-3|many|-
CAISEGSPEAFF
TGTGCCATCAGTGAGGGTTCACCTGAAGCTTTCTTT
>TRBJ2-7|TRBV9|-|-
CASSPRDSPAEQYF
TGTGCCAGCAGCCCCAGGGACTCCCCAGCCGAGCAGTACTTC
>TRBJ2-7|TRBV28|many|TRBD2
CASSLLLAPMVEQYF
TGTGCCAGCAGTTTGCTACTAGCGCCTATGGTCGAGCAGTACTTC
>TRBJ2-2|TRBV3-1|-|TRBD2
CASSHGTSLSHTGELFF
TGTGCCAGCAGCCACGGGACTAGCCTAAGCCACACCGGGGAGCTGTTTTTT
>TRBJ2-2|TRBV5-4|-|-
CASSLDREFTGELFF
TGTGCCAGCAGCTTGGACAGGGAATTCACCGGGGAGCTGTTTTTT
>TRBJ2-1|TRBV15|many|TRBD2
CATSPRLAGDNEQFF
TGTGCCACCAGCCCCCGACTAGCGGGAGACAATGAGCAGTTCTTC
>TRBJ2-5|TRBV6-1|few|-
CASSQRGVGETQYF
TGTGCCAGCAGCCAGCGCGGGGTCGGAGAGACCCAGTACTTC
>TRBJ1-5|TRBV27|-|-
CASSEPETDQPQHF
TGTGCCAGCAGTGAGCCGGAAACTGATCAGCCCCAGCATTTT
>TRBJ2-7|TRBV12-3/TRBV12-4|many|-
CASMWILIRPISYEQYF
TGTGCCAGCATGTGGATTCTTATCAGGCCTATCTCCTACGAGCAGTACTTC
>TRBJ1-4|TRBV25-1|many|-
CASSDQRGVDEKLFF
TGTGCCAGCAGTGATCAAAGGGGGGTCGATGAAAAACTGTTTTTT
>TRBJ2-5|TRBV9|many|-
CASSAWDSGKDQYF
TGTGCCAGCAGCGCATGGGACTCCGGGAAGGACCAGTACTTC
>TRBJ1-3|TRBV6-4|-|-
CASSYTHRGGGNTIYF
TGTGCCAGCAGTTACACTCACCGAGGAGGTGGAAACACCATATATTTT
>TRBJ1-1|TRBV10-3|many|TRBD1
CAISRDRGENTEAFF
TGTGCCATCAGTAGGGACAGGGGGGAGAACACTGAAGCTTTCTTT
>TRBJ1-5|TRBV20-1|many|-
CSAQGGNQPQHF
TGCAGTGCTCAGGGCGGGAATCAGCCCCAGCATTTT
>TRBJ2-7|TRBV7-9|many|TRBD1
CASSPRTGYEQYF
TGTGCCAGCAGCCCCCGGACAGGGTACGAGCAGTACTTC
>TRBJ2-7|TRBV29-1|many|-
CSVQDSFSYEQYF
TGCAGCGTGCAGGATTCCTTCTCCTACGAGCAGTACTTC
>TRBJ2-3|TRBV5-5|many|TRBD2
CASSIFLGAGVASTDTQYF
TGTGCCAGCAGCATCTTCTTGGGAGCGGGAGTCGCTAGCACAGATACGCAGTATTTT
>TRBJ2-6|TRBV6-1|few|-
CASSGGQGWANVLTF
TGTGCCAGCAGTGGCGGGCAGGGCTGGGCCAACGTCCTGACTTTC
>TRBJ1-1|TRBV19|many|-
CASRWGSGTEAFF
TGTGCCAGTAGGTGGGGGTCGGGCACTGAAGCTTTCTTT
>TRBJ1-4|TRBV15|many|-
CATSRDRAQPNEKLFF
TGTGCCACCAGCAGAGATCGTGCCCAACCGAATGAAAAACTGTTTTTT
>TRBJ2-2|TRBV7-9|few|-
CASSERVNTGELFF
TGTGCCAGCAGCGAAAGGGTGAACACCGGGGAGCTGTTTTTT
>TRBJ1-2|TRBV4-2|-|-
CASSQGGGQNNYGYTF
TGTGCCAGCAGCCAAGGTGGAGGACAGAATAACTATGGCTACACCTTC
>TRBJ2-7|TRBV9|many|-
CASSPREQYF
TGTGCCAGCAGCCCCCGGGAGCAGTACTTC
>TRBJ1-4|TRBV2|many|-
CASSRLRTLNEKLFF
TGTGCCAGCAGCCGCCTCAGAACTCTTAATGAAAAACTGTTTTTT
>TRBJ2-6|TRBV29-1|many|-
CSVDEGAGANVLTF
TGCAGCGTTGATGAGGGAGCCGGGGCCAACGTCCTGACTTTC
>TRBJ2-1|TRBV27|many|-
CASRNEQFF
TGTGCCAGCCGCAATGAGCAGTTCTTC
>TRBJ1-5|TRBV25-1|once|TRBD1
CASTGQGPQPQHF
TGTGCCAGCACCGGACAGGGACCTCAGCCCCAGCATTTT
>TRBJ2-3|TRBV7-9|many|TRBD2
CASKTSGGSTDTQYF
TGTGCCAGCAAAACTAGCGGGGGGAGCACAGATACGCAGTATTTT
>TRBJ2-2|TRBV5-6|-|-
CASSLTSPGELFF
TGTGCCAGCAGCTTGACTAGCCCCGGGGAGCTGTTTTTT
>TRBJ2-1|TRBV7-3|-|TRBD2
CASSTSGSHNEQFF
TGTGCCAGCAGCACTAGCGGGAGCCACAATGAGCAGTTCTTC
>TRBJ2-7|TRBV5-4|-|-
CASSFGPPYEQYF
TGTGCCAGCAGCTTCGGGCCTCCCTACGAGCAGTACTTC
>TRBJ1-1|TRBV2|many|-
CASSPPVGASRAFF
TGTGCCAGCAGCCCCCCCGTCGGGGCATCACGGGCTTTCTTT
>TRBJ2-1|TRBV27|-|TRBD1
CASSFETGAYNEQFF
TGTGCCAGCAGTTTCGAGACAGGGGCTTACAATGAGCAGTTCTTC
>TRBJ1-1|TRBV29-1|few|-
CSVGGRGTEAFF
TGCAGCGTTGGCGGCAGGGGAACTGAAGCTTTCTTT
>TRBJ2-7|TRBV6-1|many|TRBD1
CASSDRGYSYEQYF
TGTGCCAGCAGCGACAGGGGGTACTCCTACGAGCAGTACTTC